The table lists the clone carrying this T cell receptor beta chain with many counts. A J-beta primer mix and a sample-barcoded 5' primer were used in a second PCR of roughly 6 to 11 cycles. TCRdb re-derived calls from the 5' RACE reads in MiXCR, one entry per CDR3 protein. The data hold about 2 million distinct CDR3 sequences, with around half observed a single time. These data are taken from a study of blood T cells in healthy people across ages. The receptor's source is a woman aged 40 to 49 in good health. Sequencing was performed on blood.

The CDR3 here is CSARRGGGYNIQYF. The CDR3 coding sequence is TGCAGTGCTAGGCGGGGGGGCGGGTACAACATTCAGTACTTC. This chain links TRBV20-1 with TRBJ2-4; 9 bases are shared with TRBD2. The germline CDR1 and CDR2 sequences are DFQATT and SNEGSKA (reference sequence). V shed 3 bases and J 7 bases; nucleotides not matched to a gene: 7. This CDR3 has 14 residues.